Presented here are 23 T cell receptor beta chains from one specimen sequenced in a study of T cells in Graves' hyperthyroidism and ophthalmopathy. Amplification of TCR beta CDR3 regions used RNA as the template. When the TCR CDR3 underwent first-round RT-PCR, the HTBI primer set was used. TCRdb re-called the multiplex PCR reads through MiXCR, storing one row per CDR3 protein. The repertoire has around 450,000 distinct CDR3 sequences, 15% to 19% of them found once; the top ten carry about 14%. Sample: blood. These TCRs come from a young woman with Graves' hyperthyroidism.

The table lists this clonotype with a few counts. The CDR3 bases are TGCAGCGTTATGGGACAGGTTAATCCTAAGGGGGATGGCTACACCTTC. Amino acids: CSVMGQVNPKGDGYTF. The rearrangement uses TRBV29-1 and TRBJ1-2; 8 bases map to TRBD1. The junction had 17 bases not matched to a gene; V was cut back by 5 bases and J by 6 bases. The length of the CDR3 is 16 residues. CDR1 is SQVTM and CDR2 is ANQGSEA in the germline V gene.

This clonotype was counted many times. CDR3 nucleotides: TGTGCCAGCAGCCCCCGGGTTCTCGGTGAAAAACTGTTTTTT. It yields the protein CASSPRVLGEKLFF. The V gene is TRBV27, the J gene TRBJ1-4; D is uncertain. This CDR3 contains 14 residues. CDR1 MNHEY and CDR2 SMNVEV come from the germline V gene (reference sequence). Trimming removed 6 bases from V and 7 bases from J, with 15 bases in between.

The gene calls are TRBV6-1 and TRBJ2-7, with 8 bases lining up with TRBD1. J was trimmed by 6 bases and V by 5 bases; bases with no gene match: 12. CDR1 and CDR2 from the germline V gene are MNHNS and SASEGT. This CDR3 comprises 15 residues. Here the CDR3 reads CASSTSGGVLGEQYF. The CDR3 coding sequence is TGTGCCAGCAGTACCTCAGGGGGCGTTTTGGGCGAGCAGTACTTC.

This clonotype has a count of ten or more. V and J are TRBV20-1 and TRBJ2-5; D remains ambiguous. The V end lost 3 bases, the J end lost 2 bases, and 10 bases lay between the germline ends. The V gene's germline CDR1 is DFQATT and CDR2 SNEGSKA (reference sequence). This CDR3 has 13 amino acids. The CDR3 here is CSARVLEQETQYF. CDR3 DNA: TGCAGTGCTAGGGTTCTGGAGCAAGAGACCCAGTACTTC.

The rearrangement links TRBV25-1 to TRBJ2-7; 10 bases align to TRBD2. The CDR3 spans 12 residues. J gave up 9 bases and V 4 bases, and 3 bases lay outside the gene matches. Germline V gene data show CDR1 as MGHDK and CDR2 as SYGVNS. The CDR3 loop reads CASSGTSGGQYF. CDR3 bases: TGTGCCAGCAGTGGGACTAGCGGCGGGCAGTACTTC.

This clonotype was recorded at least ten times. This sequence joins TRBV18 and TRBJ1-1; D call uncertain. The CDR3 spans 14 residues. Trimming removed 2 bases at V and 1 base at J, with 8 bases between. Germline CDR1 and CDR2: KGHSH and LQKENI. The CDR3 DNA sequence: TGTGCCAGCTCACCAAAGTCCAGGAACACTGAAGCTTTCTTT. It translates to CASSPKSRNTEAFF.

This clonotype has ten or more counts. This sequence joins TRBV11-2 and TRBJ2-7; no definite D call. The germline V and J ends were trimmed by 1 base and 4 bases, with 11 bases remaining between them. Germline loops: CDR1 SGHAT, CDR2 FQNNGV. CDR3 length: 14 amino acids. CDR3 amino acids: CASSLGLSGYEQYF. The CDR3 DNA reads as TGTGCCAGCAGCTTAGGTTTGTCTGGATACGAGCAGTACTTC.

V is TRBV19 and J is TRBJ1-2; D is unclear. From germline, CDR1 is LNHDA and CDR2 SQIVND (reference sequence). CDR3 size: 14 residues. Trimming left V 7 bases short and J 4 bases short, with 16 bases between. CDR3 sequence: CASNEGSISYGYTF. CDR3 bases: TGTGCCAGTAATGAAGGGTCTATCTCCTATGGCTACACCTTC. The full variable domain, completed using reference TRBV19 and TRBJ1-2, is DGGITQSPKYLFRKEGQNVTLSCEQNLNHDAMYWYRQDPGQGLRLIYYSQIVNDFQKGDIAEGYSVSREKKESFPLTVTSAQKNPTAFYLCASNEGSISYGYTFGSGTRLTVV.

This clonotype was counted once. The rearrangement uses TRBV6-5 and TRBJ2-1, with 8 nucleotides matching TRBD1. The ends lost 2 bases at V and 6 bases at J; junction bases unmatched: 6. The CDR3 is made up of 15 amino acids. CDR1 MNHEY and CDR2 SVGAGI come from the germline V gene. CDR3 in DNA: TGTGCCAGCAGTTACACGGGACAGGCCCCCAATGAGCAGTTCTTC. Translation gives CASSYTGQAPNEQFF.

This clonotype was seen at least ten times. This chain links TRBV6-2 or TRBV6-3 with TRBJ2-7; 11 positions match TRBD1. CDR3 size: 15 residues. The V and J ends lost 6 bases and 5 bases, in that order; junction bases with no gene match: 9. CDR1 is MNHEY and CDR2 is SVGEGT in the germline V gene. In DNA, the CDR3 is TGTGCCAGCAGCCCGAGACGGACAGGGGGCGACGAGCAGTACTTC. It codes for CASSPRRTGGDEQYF.

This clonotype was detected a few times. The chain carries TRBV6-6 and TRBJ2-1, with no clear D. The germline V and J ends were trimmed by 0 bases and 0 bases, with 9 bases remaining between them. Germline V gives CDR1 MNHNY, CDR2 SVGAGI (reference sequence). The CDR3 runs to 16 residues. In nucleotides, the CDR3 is TGTGCCAGCAGTTACTCGAGGCTAACCTCCTACAATGAGCAGTTCTTC. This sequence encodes CASSYSRLTSYNEQFF.

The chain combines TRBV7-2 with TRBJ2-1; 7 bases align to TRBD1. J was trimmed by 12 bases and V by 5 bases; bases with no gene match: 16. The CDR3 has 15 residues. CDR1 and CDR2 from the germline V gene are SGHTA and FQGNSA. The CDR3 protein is CASSLDRSSYNRQFF. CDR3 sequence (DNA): TGTGCCAGCAGCCTGGACAGGTCCTCCTACAATCGGCAGTTCTTC.

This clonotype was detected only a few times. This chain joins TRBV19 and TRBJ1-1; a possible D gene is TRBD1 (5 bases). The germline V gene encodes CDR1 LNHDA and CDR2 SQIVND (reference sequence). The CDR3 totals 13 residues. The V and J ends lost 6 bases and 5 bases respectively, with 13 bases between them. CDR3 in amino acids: CASRDQGGTEAFF. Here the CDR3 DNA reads TGTGCCAGTAGGGATCAGGGCGGTACTGAAGCTTTCTTT.

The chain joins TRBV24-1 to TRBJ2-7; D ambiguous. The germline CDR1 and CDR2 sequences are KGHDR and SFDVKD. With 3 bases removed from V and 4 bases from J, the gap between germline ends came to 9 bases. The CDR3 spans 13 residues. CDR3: CATSDGGTYEQYF. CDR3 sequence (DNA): TGTGCCACCAGTGATGGTGGAACTTACGAGCAGTACTTC.

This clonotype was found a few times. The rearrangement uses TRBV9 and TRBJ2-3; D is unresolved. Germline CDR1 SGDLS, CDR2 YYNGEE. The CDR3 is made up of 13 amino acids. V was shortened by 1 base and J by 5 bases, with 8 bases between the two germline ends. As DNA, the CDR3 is TGTGCCAGCAGCGTAAGTTCGGTAGATACGCAGTATTTT. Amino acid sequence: CASSVSSVDTQYF. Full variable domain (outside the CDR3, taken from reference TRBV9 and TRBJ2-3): DSGVTQTPKHLITATGQRVTLRCSPRSGDLSVYWYQQSLDQGLQFLIQYYNGEERAKGNILERFSAQQFPDLHSELNLSSLELGDSALYFCASSVSSVDTQYFGPGTRLTVL.

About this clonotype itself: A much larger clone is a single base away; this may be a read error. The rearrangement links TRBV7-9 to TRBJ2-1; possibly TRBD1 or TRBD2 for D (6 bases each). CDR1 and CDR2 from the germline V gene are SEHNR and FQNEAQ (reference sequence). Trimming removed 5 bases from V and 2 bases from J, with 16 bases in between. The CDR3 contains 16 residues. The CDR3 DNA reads TGTGCCAGCAGCAGGGGGGCCTTGAGGACCTACAATGAGCAGTTCTTC. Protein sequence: CASSRGALRTYNEQFF.

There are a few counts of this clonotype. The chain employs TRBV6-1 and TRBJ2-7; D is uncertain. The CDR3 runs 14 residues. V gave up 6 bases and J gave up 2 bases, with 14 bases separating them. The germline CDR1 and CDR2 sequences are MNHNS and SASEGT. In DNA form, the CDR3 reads TGTGCCAGCAGCCGCAGACCTTCCCCCTACGAGCAGTACTTC. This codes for CASSRRPSPYEQYF.

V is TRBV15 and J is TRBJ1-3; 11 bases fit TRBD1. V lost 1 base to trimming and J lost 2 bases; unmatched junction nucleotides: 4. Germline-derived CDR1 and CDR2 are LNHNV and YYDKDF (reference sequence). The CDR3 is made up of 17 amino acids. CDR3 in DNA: TGTGCCACCAGCAGAGGGACAGGGGGCGAGCCTGGAAACACCATATATTTT. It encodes CATSRGTGGEPGNTIYF.

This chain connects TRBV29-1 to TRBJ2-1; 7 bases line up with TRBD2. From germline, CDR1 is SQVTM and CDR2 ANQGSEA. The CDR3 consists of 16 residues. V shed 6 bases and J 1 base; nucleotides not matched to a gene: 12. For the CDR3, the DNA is TGCAGCGTCGGAAAACTAGCGTTTAGATCCTACAATGAGCAGTTCTTC. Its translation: CSVGKLAFRSYNEQFF.

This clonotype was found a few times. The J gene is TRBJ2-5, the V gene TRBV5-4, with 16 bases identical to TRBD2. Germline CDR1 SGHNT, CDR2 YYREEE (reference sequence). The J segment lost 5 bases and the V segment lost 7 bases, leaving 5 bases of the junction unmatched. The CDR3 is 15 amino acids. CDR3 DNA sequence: TGTGCCAGCTCGGGACTAGCGGGGGGGATGGAGACCCAGTACTTC. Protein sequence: CASSGLAGGMETQYF.

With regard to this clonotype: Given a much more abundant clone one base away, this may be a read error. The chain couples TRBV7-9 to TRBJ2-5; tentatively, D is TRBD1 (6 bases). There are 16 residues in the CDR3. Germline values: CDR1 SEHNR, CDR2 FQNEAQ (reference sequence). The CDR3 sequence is CASSPTRLTGQETQHF. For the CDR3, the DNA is TGTGCCAGCAGCCCTACGCGACTGACAGGACAAGAGACCCAGCACTTC.

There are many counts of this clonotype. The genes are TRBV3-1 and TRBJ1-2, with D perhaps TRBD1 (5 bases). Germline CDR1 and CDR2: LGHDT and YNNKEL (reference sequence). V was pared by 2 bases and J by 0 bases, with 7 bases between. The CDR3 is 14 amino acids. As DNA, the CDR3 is TGTGCCAGCAGCCAAAAGACAGCTAACTATGGCTACACCTTC. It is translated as CASSQKTANYGYTF.

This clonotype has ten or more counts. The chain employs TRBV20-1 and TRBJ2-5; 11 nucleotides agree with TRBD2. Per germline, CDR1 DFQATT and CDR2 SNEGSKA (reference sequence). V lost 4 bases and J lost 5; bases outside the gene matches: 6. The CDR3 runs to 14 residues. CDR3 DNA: TGCAGTGCTAAAACTAGCGGGAGAATGGAGACCCAGTACTTC. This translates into CSAKTSGRMETQYF.